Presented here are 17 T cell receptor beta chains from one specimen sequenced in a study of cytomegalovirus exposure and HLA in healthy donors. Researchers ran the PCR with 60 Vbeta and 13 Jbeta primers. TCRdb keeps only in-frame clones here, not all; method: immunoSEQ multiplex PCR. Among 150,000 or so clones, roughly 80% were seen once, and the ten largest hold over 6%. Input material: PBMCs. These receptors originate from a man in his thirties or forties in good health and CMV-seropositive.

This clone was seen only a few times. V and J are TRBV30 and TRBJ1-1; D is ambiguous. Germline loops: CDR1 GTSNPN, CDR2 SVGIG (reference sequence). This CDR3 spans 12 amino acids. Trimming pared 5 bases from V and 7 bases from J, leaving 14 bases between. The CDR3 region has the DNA TGTGCCTGGCTCGGTCTCACGGGTGAAGCTTTCTTT. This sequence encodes CAWLGLTGEAFF.

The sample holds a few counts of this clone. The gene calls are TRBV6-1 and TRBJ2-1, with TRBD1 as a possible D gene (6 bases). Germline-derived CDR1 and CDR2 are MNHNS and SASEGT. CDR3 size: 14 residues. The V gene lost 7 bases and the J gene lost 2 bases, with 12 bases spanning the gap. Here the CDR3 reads CASNRDTAYNEQFF. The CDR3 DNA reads TGTGCCAGCAACCGGGACACGGCCTACAATGAGCAGTTCTTC.

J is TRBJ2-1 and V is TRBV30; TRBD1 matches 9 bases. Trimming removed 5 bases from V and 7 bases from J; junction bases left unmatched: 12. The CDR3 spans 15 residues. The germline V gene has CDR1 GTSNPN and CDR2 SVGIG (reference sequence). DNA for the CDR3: TGTGCCTGGGGGGGGGTACAGGGGGCGTGGAATGAGCAGTTCTTC. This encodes CAWGGVQGAWNEQFF.

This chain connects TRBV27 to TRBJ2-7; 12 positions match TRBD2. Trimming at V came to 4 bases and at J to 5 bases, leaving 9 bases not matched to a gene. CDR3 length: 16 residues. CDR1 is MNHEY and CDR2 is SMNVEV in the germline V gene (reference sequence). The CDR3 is CASSSWTSGVFHEQYF. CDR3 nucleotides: TGTGCCAGCAGTTCGTGGACTAGCGGGGTTTTTCACGAGCAGTACTTC.

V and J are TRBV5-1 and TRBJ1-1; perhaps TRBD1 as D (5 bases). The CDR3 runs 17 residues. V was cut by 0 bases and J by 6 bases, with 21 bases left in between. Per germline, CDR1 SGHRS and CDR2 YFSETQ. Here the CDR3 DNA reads TGCGCCAGCAGCTTGGCTTTACGTCGGCAGGGTGGTGCTGAAGCTTTCTTT. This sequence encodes CASSLALRRQGGAEAFF.

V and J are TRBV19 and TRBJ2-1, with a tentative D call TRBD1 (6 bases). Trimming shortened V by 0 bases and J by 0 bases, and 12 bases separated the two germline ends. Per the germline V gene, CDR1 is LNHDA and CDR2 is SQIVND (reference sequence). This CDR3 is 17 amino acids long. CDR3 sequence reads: CASSIEQGFSSYNEQFF. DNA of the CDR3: TGTGCCAGTAGTATAGAGCAGGGGTTCAGCTCCTACAATGAGCAGTTCTTC.

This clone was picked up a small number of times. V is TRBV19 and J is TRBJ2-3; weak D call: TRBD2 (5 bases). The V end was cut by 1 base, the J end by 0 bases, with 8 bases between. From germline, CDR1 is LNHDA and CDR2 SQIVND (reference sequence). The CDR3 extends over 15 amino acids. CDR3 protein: CASSIVRGSTDTQYF. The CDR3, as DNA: TGTGCCAGTAGTATAGTCCGGGGAAGCACAGATACGCAGTATTTT.

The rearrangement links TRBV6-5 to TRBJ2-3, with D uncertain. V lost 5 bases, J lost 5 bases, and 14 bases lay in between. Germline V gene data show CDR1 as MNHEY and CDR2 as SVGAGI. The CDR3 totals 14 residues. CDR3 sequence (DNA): TGTGCCAGCAGTCAAGCGCCTAGATTAGATACGCAGTATTTT. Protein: CASSQAPRLDTQYF.

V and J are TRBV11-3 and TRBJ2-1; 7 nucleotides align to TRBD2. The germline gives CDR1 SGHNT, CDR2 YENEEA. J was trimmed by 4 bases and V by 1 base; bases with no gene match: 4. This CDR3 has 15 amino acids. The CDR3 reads CASSLAGGSYNEQFF. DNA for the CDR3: TGTGCCAGCAGCTTAGCGGGAGGATCATACAATGAGCAGTTCTTC.

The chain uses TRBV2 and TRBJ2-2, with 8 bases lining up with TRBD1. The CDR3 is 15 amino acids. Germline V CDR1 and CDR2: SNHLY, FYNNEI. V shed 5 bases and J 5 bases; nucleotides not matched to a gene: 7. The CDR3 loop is CASSPTGAVTGELFF. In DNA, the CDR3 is TGTGCCAGCAGTCCGACAGGGGCGGTGACCGGGGAGCTGTTTTTT.

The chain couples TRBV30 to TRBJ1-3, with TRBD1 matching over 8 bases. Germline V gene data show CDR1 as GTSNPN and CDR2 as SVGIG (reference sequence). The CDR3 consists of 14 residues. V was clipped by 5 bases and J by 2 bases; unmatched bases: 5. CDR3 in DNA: TGTGCCTGGGCACAGGGGGTCGCTGGAAACACCATATATTTT. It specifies CAWAQGVAGNTIYF. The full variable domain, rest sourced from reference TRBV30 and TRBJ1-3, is SQTIHQWPATLVQPVGSPLSLECTVEGTSNPNLYWYRQAAGRGLQLLFYSVGIGQISSEVPQNLSASRPQDRQFILSSKKLLLSDSGFYLCAWAQGVAGNTIYFGEGSWLTVV.

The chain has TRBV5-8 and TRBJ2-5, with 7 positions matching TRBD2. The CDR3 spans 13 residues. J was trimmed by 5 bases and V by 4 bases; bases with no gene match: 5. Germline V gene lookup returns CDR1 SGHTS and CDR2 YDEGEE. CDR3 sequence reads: CASSGTNRETQYF. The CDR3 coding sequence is TGTGCCAGCAGCGGGACTAACAGGGAGACCCAGTACTTC.

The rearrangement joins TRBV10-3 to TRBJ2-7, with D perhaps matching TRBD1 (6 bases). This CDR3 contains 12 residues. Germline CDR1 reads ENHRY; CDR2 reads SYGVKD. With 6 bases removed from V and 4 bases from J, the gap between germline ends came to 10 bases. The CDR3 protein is CAIRGGSYEQYF. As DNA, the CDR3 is TGTGCCATCAGAGGGGGTTCGTACGAGCAGTACTTC.

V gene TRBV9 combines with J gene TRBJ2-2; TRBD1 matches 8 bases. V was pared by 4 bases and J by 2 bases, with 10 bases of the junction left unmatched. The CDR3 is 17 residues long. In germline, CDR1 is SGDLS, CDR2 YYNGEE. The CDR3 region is CASSIHPGTGNTGELFF. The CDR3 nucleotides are TGTGCCAGCAGCATACACCCCGGGACAGGCAACACCGGGGAGCTGTTTTTT.

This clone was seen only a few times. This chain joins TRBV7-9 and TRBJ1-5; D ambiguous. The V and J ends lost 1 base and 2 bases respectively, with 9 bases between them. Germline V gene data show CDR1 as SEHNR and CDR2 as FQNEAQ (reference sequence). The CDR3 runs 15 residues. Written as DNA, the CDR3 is TGTGCCAGCAGCTTAGGAGGGTATGGCAATCAGCCCCAGCATTTT. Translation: CASSLGGYGNQPQHF.

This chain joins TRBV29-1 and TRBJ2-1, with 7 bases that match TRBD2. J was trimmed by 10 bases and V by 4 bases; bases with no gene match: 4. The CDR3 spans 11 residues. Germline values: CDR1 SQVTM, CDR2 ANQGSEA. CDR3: CSVVLADEQFF. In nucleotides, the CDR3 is TGCAGCGTTGTGCTAGCGGACGAGCAGTTCTTC.

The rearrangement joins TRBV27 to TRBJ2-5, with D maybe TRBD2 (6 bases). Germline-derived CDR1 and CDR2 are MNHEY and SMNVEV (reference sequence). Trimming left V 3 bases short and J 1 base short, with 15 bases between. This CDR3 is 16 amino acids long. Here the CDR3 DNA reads TGTGCCAGCAGTTTGAGGAGGGGCTTCGTCCAAGAGACCCAGTACTTC. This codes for CASSLRRGFVQETQYF.